The text below deals with one T cell receptor beta chain. CD45RO negativity and positive selection for CCR7 defined naive CD8 cells, a population that excluded terminally differentiated effector memory CD45RA+ cells. Each sample came from a Caucasian adult donor living in Nashville, Tennessee. This sample is drawn from a study of shared clonotypes between healthy human individuals. About the research overall: Plates per donor: three CD4 naive, three CD4 memory, two CD8 naive, one CD8 memory.

CDR3 length: 14 residues. With 7 bases clipped from V and 1 base from J, the junction kept 4 bases outside the gene matches. Germline values: CDR1 ENHRY, CDR2 SYGVKD. Assay execution proceeded at the deep level. Profiled with immunoSEQ multiplex PCR; TCRdb holds only in-frame clones, not every one. The profile shows fewer than 1 million clones, 95% to 97% of them singletons. The sample consisted of naive CD8+ T cells sorted from blood. The receptor's source is a man between 25 and 39 years old in good health. The V and J genes are TRBV10-3 and TRBJ2-7; 10 positions agree with TRBD1. This CDR3 is CAITPDRGSYEQYF. CDR3 DNA: TGTGCCATCACCCCGGACAGGGGGTCCTACGAGCAGTACTTC.